This is a list of T cell receptor beta chains from one sample in a study of blood T cell repertoires in COVID-19. TCRdb's table, derived via immunoSEQ multiplex PCR, lists solely in-frame clones and lacks some. This sample has just over 650,000 clones, with about nine tenths found just once. Sequencing was performed on peripheral blood. The receptors derive from a woman in her late teens or twenties with acute or convalescent COVID-19. The CDR3 runs from the conserved cysteine through the conserved F or W. A D gene is named only where the DNA matches it firmly.

V gene	J gene	D gene	CDR3 length	CDR3 protein	CDR3 DNA
TRBV10-3	TRBJ1-2	-	13	CAISESTGLGYTF	TGTGCCATCAGTGAGTCGACGGGACTTGGCTACACCTTC
TRBV7-9	TRBJ2-3	TRBD2	16	CASSSGLAGGTDTQYF	TGTGCCAGCAGCTCCGGACTAGCGGGAGGCACAGATACGCAGTATTTT
TRBV19	TRBJ1-1	-	13	CASSIGGSGEAFF	TGTGCCAGTAGTATCGGGGGTTCCGGGGAAGCTTTCTTT
TRBV2	TRBJ1-6	-	14	CASKLRGANSPLHF	TGTGCCAGCAAGTTACGGGGGGCAAATTCACCCCTCCACTTT
TRBV19	TRBJ1-5	-	16	CASTPHTRGPGQPQHF	TGTGCCAGTACCCCCCACACACGAGGGCCTGGTCAGCCCCAGCATTTT
TRBV18	TRBJ1-1	TRBD1	15	CASSQRQGRDTEAFF	TGTGCCAGCTCACAGAGACAGGGGAGGGACACTGAAGCTTTCTTT
TRBV5-6	TRBJ2-3	-	16	CASSFMTEPATDTQYF	TGTGCCAGCAGCTTCATGACAGAGCCAGCCACAGATACGCAGTATTTT
TRBV7-2	TRBJ2-5	-	14	CASTQGGAQETQYF	TGTGCCAGCACCCAAGGGGGGGCCCAAGAGACCCAGTACTTC
TRBV5-6	TRBJ1-4	TRBD1	18	CASSGQVLEGTTNEKLFF	TGTGCCAGCAGCGGACAGGTTCTTGAAGGGACAACTAATGAAAAACTGTTTTTT
TRBV24-1	TRBJ2-3	-	16	CATSDEWAGRTDTQYF	TGTGCCACCAGTGATGAGTGGGCAGGGAGGACAGATACGCAGTATTTT
TRBV7-2	TRBJ1-1	TRBD1	15	CASSLVSGGETEAFF	TGTGCCAGCAGCTTAGTGTCAGGGGGCGAGACTGAAGCTTTCTTT
TRBV6-5	TRBJ2-2	TRBD1	15	CASSPQLTGAGELFF	TGTGCCAGCAGTCCTCAGTTGACAGGGGCCGGGGAGCTGTTTTTT
TRBV10-2	TRBJ2-6	TRBD1	18	CASSGAWDSPSGANVLTF	TGCGCCAGCAGTGGAGCATGGGACAGCCCCTCTGGGGCCAACGTCCTGACTTTC